The next 26 T cell receptor beta chains were all read from a single sample in a study of OX40 agonist ivuxolimab in advanced cancers. Library preparation used the immunoSEQ multiplex PCR assay. TCRdb's version of the immuneACCESS table is confined to in-frame rearrangements and falls short of the full clone set. An unresolved V gene accounts for under half of the shortfall where checked; the remainder is of unknown origin. The sample records 72,000 or so clones, about 80% of which are singletons. Clones ranked in the top ten supply approximately 1.3% of the sample. Sequencing used CD4+ or CD8+ T cells sorted from blood, obtained in a trial of the OX40 agonist ivuxolimab. The origin of the receptors is an adult with an advanced solid tumor such as melanoma, head and neck, liver or kidney cancer.

The chain carries TRBV18 and TRBJ2-1, with TRBD2 as a possible D gene (6 bases). V gave up 3 bases and J gave up 5 bases, with 11 bases separating them. The CDR3 totals 14 residues. Per germline, CDR1 KGHSH and CDR2 LQKENI. In nucleotides, the CDR3 is TGTGCCAGCTCACCGCGGGGCGAGAACAATGAGCAGTTCTTC. Amino acid sequence: CASSPRGENNEQFF.

This chain connects TRBV5-4 to TRBJ2-7, with a weak D call TRBD2 (6 bases). The CDR3 totals 14 residues. V lost 7 bases and J 0 bases, leaving 14 bases between the germline ends. Germline values: CDR1 SGHNT, CDR2 YYREEE (reference sequence). This CDR3 is CASRDSISSYEQYF. CDR3 DNA sequence: TGTGCCAGCCGGGACTCTATCAGCTCCTACGAGCAGTACTTC.

The chain has TRBV7-2 and TRBJ2-5; D might be TRBD1 (5 bases). The CDR3 totals 13 residues. With 3 bases removed from V and 3 bases from J, the gap between germline ends came to 8 bases. Germline CDR1 SGHTA, CDR2 FQGNSA. CDR3 residues: CASSFGAKETQYF. CDR3 DNA: TGTGCCAGCAGCTTTGGGGCCAAAGAGACCCAGTACTTC.

This clone came up a few times. The rearrangement uses TRBV7-9 and TRBJ1-2; TRBD1 aligns across 9 bases. Germline V CDR1 and CDR2: SEHNR, FQNEAQ (reference sequence). The CDR3 loop spans 14 amino acids. With 5 bases clipped from V and 8 bases from J, the junction kept 9 bases outside the gene matches. Here the CDR3 reads CASSQGQGQSGYTF. The CDR3 DNA reads as TGTGCCAGCAGCCAGGGACAGGGCCAGAGCGGCTACACCTTC.

The genes are TRBV19 and TRBJ2-1; weak D call: TRBD1 (6 bases). Germline-derived CDR1 and CDR2 are LNHDA and SQIVND (reference sequence). The V end lost 2 bases, the J end lost 6 bases, and 8 bases lay between the germline ends. The CDR3 is made up of 13 amino acids. In DNA form, the CDR3 reads TGTGCCAGTAGTATAACAGGGAGCAATGAGCAGTTCTTC. Translating gives CASSITGSNEQFF.

The rearrangement links TRBV19 to TRBJ1-6; D perhaps matches TRBD1 (5 bases). The V end was cut by 8 bases, the J end by 4 bases, with 9 bases between. This CDR3 region has 13 residues. CDR1 is LNHDA and CDR2 is SQIVND in the germline V gene (reference sequence). CDR3 DNA: TGTGCCAGTTCTAGACAGTATAATTCACCCCTCCACTTT. It codes for CASSRQYNSPLHF.

This clone was observed a few times. This chain connects TRBV6-6 to TRBJ2-2, with D uncertain. V dropped 6 bases and J dropped 1 base, with 12 bases sitting between them. The CDR3 loop spans 15 amino acids. CDR1 and CDR2 from the germline V gene are MNHNY and SVGAGI (reference sequence). The CDR3 region is CASRTRVKNTGELFF. CDR3 bases: TGTGCCAGCAGAACCCGGGTTAAGAACACCGGGGAGCTGTTTTTT.

The genes are TRBV4-3 and TRBJ1-1, with TRBD1 matching over 7 bases. Per the germline V gene, CDR1 is LGHNA and CDR2 is YSLEER. The CDR3 is 13 residues long. J gave up 7 bases and V 4 bases, and 6 bases lay outside the gene matches. The DNA for the CDR3 is TGCGCCAGCAGCCCCAACAGGGGCTATGAAGCTTTCTTT. Translated: CASSPNRGYEAFF.

This CDR3 reads CASRKGLAGASYEQYF. In DNA form, the CDR3 reads TGCGCCAGCAGAAAGGGACTAGCGGGGGCCTCCTACGAGCAGTACTTC. V usage is TRBV5-1 and J usage is TRBJ2-7; TRBD2 matches at 14 bases. The junction had 4 bases not matched to a gene; V was cut back by 5 bases and J by 0 bases. The CDR3 sequence is 16 residues long. Germline loops: CDR1 SGHRS, CDR2 YFSETQ.

This clone was picked up a small number of times. This chain uses TRBV4-2 with TRBJ1-2; D is unresolved. Germline assignment: CDR1 LGHNA and CDR2 YNFKEQ. V was trimmed by 3 bases and J by 0 bases, leaving 11 bases between them. CDR3 size: 15 residues. CDR3 in DNA: TGTGCCAGCAGCCATTCCGGGCTGACTAACTATGGCTACACCTTC. It specifies CASSHSGLTNYGYTF.

This clone was picked up one time. CDR3 sequence: CASSVQGIQETQYF. As DNA, the CDR3 is TGTGCCAGCAGCGTCCAGGGGATCCAAGAGACCCAGTACTTC. The chain has TRBV9 and TRBJ2-5; tentative D call: TRBD1 (6 bases). Germline values: CDR1 SGDLS, CDR2 YYNGEE. The V end lost 2 bases, the J end lost 1 base, and 9 bases lay between the germline ends. The CDR3 contains 14 residues.

The rearrangement links TRBV13 to TRBJ1-3, with TRBD1 matching 7 bases. Germline assignment: CDR1 PRHDT and CDR2 FYEKMQ (reference sequence). The CDR3 runs to 17 residues. V shed 5 bases and J 2 bases; nucleotides not matched to a gene: 12. CDR3 nucleotide sequence: TGTGCCAGCAGCCCCATTTTCGGACAGGCAGCTGGAAACACCATATATTTT. Residues: CASSPIFGQAAGNTIYF.

This sequence joins TRBV4-1 and TRBJ2-3; a possible D gene is TRBD2 (6 bases). In germline, CDR1 is MGHRA, CDR2 YSYEKL. The CDR3 runs 14 residues. Between the trimmed V and J ends, which lost 3 bases and 4 bases, there was a span of 11 bases. CDR3 amino acids: CASSQRDGPDTQYF. CDR3 nucleotide sequence: TGCGCCAGCAGCCAGCGGGACGGACCAGATACGCAGTATTTT.

The chain carries TRBV6-6 and TRBJ2-1; D is possibly TRBD1 or TRBD2 (7 bases each). This CDR3 has 15 residues. Germline values: CDR1 MNHNY, CDR2 SVGAGI (reference sequence). Deletions cut 2 bases from V and 7 bases from J, with 15 bases between. CDR3 sequence: CASSYQGGVDNEQFF. In DNA form, the CDR3 reads TGTGCCAGCAGTTACCAGGGGGGGGTCGATAATGAGCAGTTCTTC.

The chain has TRBV10-3 and TRBJ2-2; 7 positions agree with TRBD1. The length of the CDR3 is 14 residues. Germline loops: CDR1 ENHRY, CDR2 SYGVKD. Losses at the gene ends were 6 bases for V and 7 bases for J; bases not matched to a gene: 8. CDR3 in DNA: TGTGCCATCAGCGCCGGGACAGTTGGCGGGGAGCTGTTTTTT. This encodes CAISAGTVGGELFF.

The chain employs TRBV27 and TRBJ1-1, with a possible D match to TRBD1 (6 bases). Trimming took 11 bases from V and 4 from J, leaving 26 bases between them. Germline V CDR1 and CDR2: MNHEY, SMNVEV (reference sequence). The CDR3 is 16 residues long. The CDR3 protein is CAAQRGGGALSTEAFF. CDR3 nucleotide sequence: TGTGCCGCACAAAGGGGGGGAGGGGCACTTTCCACTGAAGCTTTCTTT.

Only one count was recorded for this clone. The chain employs TRBV5-5 and TRBJ1-2; D unclear. The V end was cut by 0 bases, the J end by 7 bases, with 7 bases between. The CDR3 is made up of 12 amino acids. CDR1 SGHKS and CDR2 YYEKEE come from the germline V gene (reference sequence). The CDR3 reads CASSLVEFGYTF. The DNA for the CDR3 is TGTGCCAGCAGCTTGGTAGAGTTTGGCTACACCTTC.

This chain connects TRBV6-1 to TRBJ2-7; D uncertain. The CDR3 loop spans 11 amino acids. Germline values: CDR1 MNHNS, CDR2 SASEGT. Trimming shortened V by 1 base and J by 6 bases, and 4 bases separated the two germline ends. This chain's CDR3 is CASSEVGEQYF. The CDR3 DNA reads as TGTGCCAGCAGTGAAGTAGGCGAGCAGTACTTC.

The rearrangement joins TRBV4-1 to TRBJ1-1; the match to TRBD1 covers 7 bases. Germline V gives CDR1 MGHRA, CDR2 YSYEKL. This CDR3 has 16 residues. V trimming: 6 bases; J trimming: 0 bases; junction bases outside the gene matches: 10. CDR3 DNA: TGCGCCAGCAGTAGCCCCCTTGACAGGGTGAACACTGAAGCTTTCTTT. It translates to CASSSPLDRVNTEAFF.

This clone was recorded once. The chain joins TRBV30 to TRBJ2-2; a possible D gene is TRBD1 (6 bases). Germline CDR1 and CDR2: GTSNPN and SVGIG (reference sequence). The CDR3 is 12 amino acids. V lost 6 bases, J lost 5 bases, and 10 bases lay in between. CDR3 in amino acids: CACPRGTGELFF. The CDR3 DNA is TGTGCCTGCCCTAGGGGGACCGGGGAGCTGTTTTTT.

This chain joins TRBV5-1 and TRBJ2-1; 10 nucleotides agree with TRBD2. This CDR3 is 15 amino acids long. CDR1 and CDR2 (germline): SGHRS, YFSETQ. The J segment lost 5 bases and the V segment lost 1 base, leaving 3 bases of the junction unmatched. The CDR3 bases are TGCGCCAGCAGCTTGCTAGCGGGGGCTAACAATGAGCAGTTCTTC. Protein: CASSLLAGANNEQFF.

In its sample, this clone was seen a few times. J is TRBJ2-7 and V is TRBV4-3, with a tentative D call TRBD1 (5 bases). Trimming stripped 3 bases from V and 6 bases from J, with 15 bases between. Germline V lookup: CDR1 LGHNA, CDR2 YSLEER. The CDR3 totals 14 residues. The chain's CDR3 is CASSHPHPRVEQYF. Written as DNA, the CDR3 is TGCGCCAGCAGCCACCCCCACCCCAGGGTCGAGCAGTACTTC.

The rearrangement joins TRBV6-1 to TRBJ1-5; possible D gene TRBD1, 5 bases. The germline CDR1 and CDR2 sequences are MNHNS and SASEGT. Trimming took 3 bases from V and 4 from J, leaving 10 bases between them. The CDR3 contains 14 residues. The CDR3 nucleotides read TGTGCCAGCAGTGACAGGGTGGGTAATCAGCCCCAGCATTTT. Translating gives CASSDRVGNQPQHF.

This chain joins TRBV7-9 and TRBJ2-3, with D uncertain. The V gene lost 5 bases and the J gene lost 2 bases, with 5 bases spanning the gap. CDR3 length equals 12 residues. Germline CDR1 reads SEHNR; CDR2 reads FQNEAQ (reference sequence). The CDR3 here is CASSHPTDTQYF. CDR3 nucleotides: TGTGCCAGCAGCCATCCCACAGATACGCAGTATTTT.

The chain is built from TRBV11-2 and TRBJ1-1; D is ambiguous. The V gene's germline CDR1 is SGHAT and CDR2 FQNNGV. The V end was cut by 3 bases, the J end by 5 bases, with 19 bases between. The length of the CDR3 is 16 residues. The CDR3 nucleotides are TGTGCCAGCAGCTTTCCAAAGCTAAGAGGAGGGACTGAAGCTTTCTTT. Protein: CASSFPKLRGGTEAFF.

The chain uses TRBV18 and TRBJ2-4; D may be TRBD1 or TRBD2 (5 bases each). This CDR3 region has 15 residues. Trimming left V 4 bases short and J 0 bases short, with 10 bases between. Germline V gene sequence: CDR1 KGHSH, CDR2 LQKENI. In nucleotides, the CDR3 is TGTGCCAGCTCACGGGACGGAGTAGCCAAAAACATTCAGTACTTC. This translates into CASSRDGVAKNIQYF.